A single sample is the source of the 21 T cell receptor beta chains below, sequenced in a study of regulatory T cells in long-lasting Graves disease. This sample's time point: newly diagnosed GD, antithyroid drugs for less than 3 months. PBMC RNA served as the TCR library source. Library construction for TCR beta used iRepertoire HTBI primers and Arm-PCR of CDR3 regions. TCRdb fed the multiplex PCR reads into MiXCR, producing one record per CDR3 protein. The sample lists approximately 400,000 distinct CDR3 sequences; approximately 12% were seen once. The same sample was also used in a study of T cells in Graves' hyperthyroidism and ophthalmopathy.

The source material was peripheral blood mononuclear cells (PBMCs), sampled at new diagnosis, from a patient treated with antithyroid drugs. The receptors here all came from a woman aged 18-29 years with Graves disease.

Ten or more counts support this clonotype. This chain joins TRBV6-9 and TRBJ2-7; 11 bases fit TRBD1. CDR3 length: 15 amino acids. The germline V gene encodes CDR1 MNHGY and CDR2 SVAAGI. V trimming: 3 bases; J trimming: 3 bases; junction bases outside the gene matches: 4. The CDR3 loop is CASSYWGTGGYEQYF. In DNA form, the CDR3 reads TGTGCCAGCAGTTACTGGGGGACAGGGGGCTACGAGCAGTACTTC.

This clonotype was seen many times. The chain links TRBV29-1 to TRBJ1-1, with D maybe TRBD1 (5 bases). Germline V CDR1 and CDR2: SQVTM, ANQGSEA. Trimming took off 6 bases at V and 0 bases at J, with 11 bases between the two ends. The CDR3 loop spans 13 amino acids. DNA for the CDR3: TGCAGCGTCCGGGGACGGCTGAACACTGAAGCTTTCTTT. Translation: CSVRGRLNTEAFF.

This clonotype was detected many times. V and J are TRBV5-1 and TRBJ2-7; a possible D gene is TRBD2 (5 bases). The V gene's germline CDR1 is SGHRS and CDR2 YFSETQ. The V end lost 3 bases, the J end lost 2 bases, and 21 bases lay between the germline ends. This CDR3 region has 17 residues. The DNA for the CDR3 is TGCGCCAGCAGCTCCGACGTCGGGGATAAGGTTCCCTACGAGCAGTACTTC. It codes for CASSSDVGDKVPYEQYF.

This clonotype was counted ten times or more. The V and J genes are TRBV28 and TRBJ2-5; 9 bases line up with TRBD2. The junction had 15 bases not matched to a gene; V was cut back by 8 bases and J by 11 bases. The CDR3 is 14 residues long. Germline loops: CDR1 MDHEN, CDR2 SYDVKM. As DNA, the CDR3 is TGTGCCAGCGCGGGGGGGGGGCGGAGACGGCCTCAGTACTTC. It yields the protein CASAGGGRRRPQYF.

The chain uses TRBV10-3 and TRBJ2-6, with 8 bases identical to TRBD1. The ends lost 4 bases at V and 0 bases at J; junction bases unmatched: 20. CDR1 and CDR2 from the germline V gene are ENHRY and SYGVKD. There are 22 residues in the CDR3. For the CDR3, the DNA is TGTGCCATCAGTGGAAGTGAGTATGGAGGCAGGGGGCCCCACTCTGGGGCCAACGTCCTGACTTTC. As protein: CAISGSEYGGRGPHSGANVLTF.

This clonotype was observed at least ten times. The chain carries TRBV2 and TRBJ2-1; D tentatively fits TRBD1 or TRBD2 (6 bases each). The germline gives CDR1 SNHLY, CDR2 FYNNEI. This CDR3 spans 14 amino acids. Trimming removed 6 bases at V and 5 bases at J, with 14 bases between. CDR3 residues: CASRWRGAHNEQFF. CDR3 in DNA: TGTGCCAGCAGGTGGAGGGGGGCCCACAATGAGCAGTTCTTC.

To note about this clonotype: It may be a read error: a sequence one base away is much more abundant. The CDR3 carries no conserved terminal phenylalanine or tryptophan, so it likely arises from a read error. The chain couples TRBV12-3 or TRBV12-4 to TRBJ2-1; D not certain. The tail of the sequence fits TRBJ2-5 better, so the J call may be wrong. The CDR3 runs to 13 residues. The CDR3 is CASSSDSGETQYL. CDR3 DNA sequence: TGTGCCAGCAGTTCCGACTCGGGAGAGACCCAGTACCTC.

This clonotype was counted many times. The gene calls are TRBV7-8 and TRBJ2-1; 7 positions match TRBD1. Looked up from germline, CDR1 is SGHVS and CDR2 is FQNEAQ. The CDR3 is 15 amino acids. V gave up 3 bases and J gave up 1 base; unmatched junction bases: 3. The CDR3 sequence is CASSFQGVSYNEQFF. The CDR3 nucleotides read TGTGCCAGCAGCTTCCAGGGGGTATCCTACAATGAGCAGTTCTTC.

This clonotype was seen many times. The J gene is TRBJ1-2, the V gene TRBV24-1, with D tentatively TRBD1 (5 bases). This CDR3 has 14 residues. Germline CDR1 reads KGHDR; CDR2 reads SFDVKD. V was shortened by 5 bases and J by 8 bases, with 17 bases between the two germline ends. Here the CDR3 DNA reads TGTGCCACCAGTGCCGGGACGGGCCGGCAAGGCTACACCTTC. As protein: CATSAGTGRQGYTF.

Details on this clonotype: Given the absence of the conserved phenylalanine or tryptophan at the CDR3 end, a read error is likely. The chain links TRBV5-6 to TRBJ2-1; D ambiguous. Per the germline V gene, CDR1 is SGHDT and CDR2 is YYEEEE. The CDR3 runs 11 residues. V lost 0 bases and J 12 bases, leaving 7 bases between the germline ends. For the CDR3, the DNA is TGTGCCAGCAGCTTGGGCCTGGCGCAGTTCCTC. This gives the protein CASSLGLAQFL.

This clonotype showed up many times. The gene calls are TRBV12-3 or TRBV12-4 and TRBJ1-3; no definite D call. This CDR3 spans 13 amino acids. Between the trimmed V and J ends, which lost 6 bases and 3 bases, there was a span of 9 bases. The CDR3 DNA sequence: TGTGCCAGCAGAACTCTAGGTGGAAACACCATATATTTT. This gives the protein CASRTLGGNTIYF.

This clonotype was counted many times. The chain combines TRBV7-2 with TRBJ2-7; D is perhaps TRBD1 or TRBD2 (5 bases each). Deletions cut 11 bases from V and 3 bases from J, with 20 bases between. CDR3 length: 14 amino acids. Germline CDR1 reads SGHTA; CDR2 reads FQGNSA. The CDR3 coding sequence is TGTGCCCCCGGGGAGAAAGGGGTGATCTACGAGCAGTACGTC. Translation: CAPGEKGVIYEQYV.

About this clonotype itself: A read error is possible here, since a much larger clone lies one base away. V is TRBV14 and J is TRBJ2-3; 14 bases align to TRBD2. The last part of the DNA fits TRBJ2-7 better; the J call may be wrong. The CDR3 consists of 17 residues. Germline loops: CDR1 SGHDN, CDR2 FVKESK. The CDR3 region is CASSQQGTSGSSCEQYF. For the CDR3, the DNA is TGTGCCAGCAGCCAACAAGGGACTAGCGGGAGTTCCTGCGAGCAGTACTTC.

As regards this clonotype: The final CDR3 position lacks the conserved phenylalanine or tryptophan, pointing to a likely read error. J is TRBJ2-3 and V is TRBV19; D ambiguous. Germline CDR1 is LNHDA and CDR2 is SQIVND (reference sequence). The V end lost 3 bases, the J end lost 2 bases, and 15 bases lay between the germline ends. This CDR3 is 16 amino acids long. CDR3 loop: CASSMLLRSATDTQYL. In DNA, the CDR3 is TGTGCCAGTAGTATGTTATTGAGATCCGCCACAGATACGCAGTATCTT.

This clonotype was counted at least ten times. J is TRBJ2-2 and V is TRBV12-5; 7 bases line up with TRBD2. The CDR3 consists of 17 residues. J was trimmed by 1 base and V by 3 bases; bases with no gene match: 8. Germline lookup yields CDR1 LGHNT and CDR2 FRNRAP. CDR3 nucleotide sequence: TGTGCTAGTGGTTTCACCGGGACTAACCTGAACACCGGGGAGCTGTTTTTT. Translating gives CASGFTGTNLNTGELFF.

This clonotype was counted ten times or more. The chain uses TRBV6-2 or TRBV6-3 and TRBJ1-1; tentative D call: TRBD1 (5 bases). The CDR3 spans 16 residues. Trimming left V 0 bases short and J 0 bases short, with 11 bases between. Germline assignment: CDR1 MNHEY and CDR2 SVGEGT. The CDR3 DNA reads TGTGCCAGCAGTTACTCGATTAAAGGGGTGAACACTGAAGCTTTCTTT. Protein: CASSYSIKGVNTEAFF.

This clonotype was recorded at least ten times. The chain has TRBV18 and TRBJ1-1, with D perhaps TRBD1 (5 bases). The CDR3 spans 15 residues. Germline CDR1 reads KGHSH; CDR2 reads LQKENI. V was clipped by 3 bases and J by 1 base, with 12 bases between them. CDR3 sequence: CASSPADIWNTEAFF. CDR3 DNA: TGTGCCAGCTCACCCGCGGACATATGGAACACTGAAGCTTTCTTT. The full variable domain, with the rest looked up from reference TRBV18 and TRBJ1-1, is NAGVMQNPRHLVRRRGQEARLRCSPMKGHSHVYWYRQLPEEGLKFMVYLQKENIIDESGMPKERFSAEFPKEGPSILRIQQVVRGDSAAYFCASSPADIWNTEAFFGQGTRLTVV.

This clonotype was seen a few times. The rearrangement joins TRBV6-1 to TRBJ1-1, with a tentative D call TRBD1 (5 bases). The CDR3 sequence is 16 residues long. Germline lookup yields CDR1 MNHNS and CDR2 SASEGT. With 9 bases removed from V and 0 bases from J, the gap between germline ends came to 20 bases. CDR3 sequence reads: CASWGGRLRMNTEAFF. The CDR3 DNA reads TGTGCCAGTTGGGGGGGGAGGCTAAGAATGAACACTGAAGCTTTCTTT.

This clonotype was seen a handful of times. V and J are TRBV6-2 or TRBV6-3 and TRBJ1-2; D remains unclear. Germline CDR1 reads MNHEY; CDR2 reads SVGEGT. The length of the CDR3 is 13 residues. V was clipped by 2 bases and J by 8 bases, with 12 bases between them. CDR3 sequence reads: CASSYGYNTGYTF. The CDR3 DNA reads as TGTGCCAGCAGTTACGGTTACAATACAGGCTACACCTTC.

This chain uses TRBV6-1 with TRBJ2-1, with no clear D. Trimming took off 5 bases at V and 7 bases at J, with 12 bases between the two ends. Germline V gene sequence: CDR1 MNHNS, CDR2 SASEGT. CDR3 size: 13 residues. CDR3 DNA sequence: TGTGCCAGCAGTCCCCTCACTTGGAATGAGCAGTTCTTC. Translation: CASSPLTWNEQFF.

This clonotype has a handful of counts. The rearrangement links TRBV6-1 to TRBJ2-7; D is perhaps TRBD2 (6 bases). The CDR3 consists of 14 residues. Germline V gene data show CDR1 as MNHNS and CDR2 as SASEGT. V lost 8 bases and J lost 0, with 14 bases in between. The CDR3 loop reads CASSYGGNSYEQYF. CDR3 nucleotides: TGTGCCAGCTCCTATGGCGGGAACTCCTACGAGCAGTACTTC.